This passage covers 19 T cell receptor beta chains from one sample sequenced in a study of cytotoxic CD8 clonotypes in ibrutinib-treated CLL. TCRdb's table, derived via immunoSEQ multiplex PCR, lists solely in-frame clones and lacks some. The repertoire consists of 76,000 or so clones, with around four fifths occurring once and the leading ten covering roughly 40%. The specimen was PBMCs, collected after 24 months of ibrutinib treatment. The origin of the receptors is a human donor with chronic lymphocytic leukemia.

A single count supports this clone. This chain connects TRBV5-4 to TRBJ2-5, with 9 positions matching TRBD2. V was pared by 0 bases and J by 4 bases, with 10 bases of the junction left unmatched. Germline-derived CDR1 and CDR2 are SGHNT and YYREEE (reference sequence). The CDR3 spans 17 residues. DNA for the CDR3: TGTGCCAGCAGCTTGGCCGAGACTAGCGGAGGTGGAGAGACCCAGTACTTC. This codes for CASSLAETSGGGETQYF.

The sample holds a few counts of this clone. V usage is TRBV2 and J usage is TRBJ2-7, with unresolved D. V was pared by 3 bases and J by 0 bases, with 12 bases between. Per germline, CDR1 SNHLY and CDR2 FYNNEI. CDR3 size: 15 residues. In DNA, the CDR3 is TGTGCCAGCAGTGAGTTTGGCAGCCGCTCCTACGAGCAGTACTTC. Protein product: CASSEFGSRSYEQYF.

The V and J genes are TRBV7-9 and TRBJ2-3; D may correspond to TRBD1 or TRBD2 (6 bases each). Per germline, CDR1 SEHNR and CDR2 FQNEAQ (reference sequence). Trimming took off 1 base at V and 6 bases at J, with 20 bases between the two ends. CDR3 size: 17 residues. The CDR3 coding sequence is TGTGCCAGCAGCTTAGGGACATGGGGGGCGCTTTCCGATACGCAGTATTTT. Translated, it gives CASSLGTWGALSDTQYF. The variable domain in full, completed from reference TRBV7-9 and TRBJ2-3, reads DTGVSQNPRHKITKRGQNVTFRCDPISEHNRLYWYRQTLGQGPEFLTYFQNEAQLEKSRLLSDRFSAERPKGSFSTLEIQRTEQGDSAMYLCASSLGTWGALSDTQYFGPGTRLTVL.

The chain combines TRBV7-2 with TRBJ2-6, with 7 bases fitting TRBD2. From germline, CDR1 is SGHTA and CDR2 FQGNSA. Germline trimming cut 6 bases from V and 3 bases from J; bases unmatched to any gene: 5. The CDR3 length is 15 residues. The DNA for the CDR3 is TGTGCCAGCAGTTCCGCGGGAGTTGGGGCCAACGTCCTGACTTTC. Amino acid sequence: CASSSAGVGANVLTF.

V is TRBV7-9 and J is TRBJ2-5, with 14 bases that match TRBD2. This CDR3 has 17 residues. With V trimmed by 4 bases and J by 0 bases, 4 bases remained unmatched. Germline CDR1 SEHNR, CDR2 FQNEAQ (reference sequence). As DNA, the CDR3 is TGTGCCAGCAGCTCCGGGACTAGCGGGAGCCACCAAGAGACCCAGTACTTC. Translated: CASSSGTSGSHQETQYF.

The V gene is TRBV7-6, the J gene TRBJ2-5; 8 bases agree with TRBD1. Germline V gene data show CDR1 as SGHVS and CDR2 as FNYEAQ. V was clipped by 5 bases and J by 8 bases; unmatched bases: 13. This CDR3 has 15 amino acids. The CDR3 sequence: CASSAEQGGLGTQYF. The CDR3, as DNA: TGTGCCAGCAGCGCCGAACAGGGGGGACTCGGAACCCAGTACTTC.

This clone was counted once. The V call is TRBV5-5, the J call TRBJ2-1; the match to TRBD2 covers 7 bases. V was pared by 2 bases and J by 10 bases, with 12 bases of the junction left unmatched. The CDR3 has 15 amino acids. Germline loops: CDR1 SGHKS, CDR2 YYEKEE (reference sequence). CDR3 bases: TGTGCCAGCAGCTTCATAGCGGGTGGAGATCGGGAGCAGTTCTTC. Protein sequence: CASSFIAGGDREQFF.

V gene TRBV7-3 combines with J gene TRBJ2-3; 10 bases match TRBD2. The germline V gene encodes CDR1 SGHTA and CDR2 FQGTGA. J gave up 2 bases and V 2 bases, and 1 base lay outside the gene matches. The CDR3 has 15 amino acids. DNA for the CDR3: TGTGCCAGCAGCTTACTAGCGGGGGACACAGATACGCAGTATTTT. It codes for CASSLLAGDTDTQYF.

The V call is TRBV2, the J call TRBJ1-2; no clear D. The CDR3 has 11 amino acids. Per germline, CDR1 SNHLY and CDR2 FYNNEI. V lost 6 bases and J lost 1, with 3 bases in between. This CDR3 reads CASSLNYGYTF. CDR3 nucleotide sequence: TGTGCCAGCAGCCTTAACTATGGCTACACCTTC.

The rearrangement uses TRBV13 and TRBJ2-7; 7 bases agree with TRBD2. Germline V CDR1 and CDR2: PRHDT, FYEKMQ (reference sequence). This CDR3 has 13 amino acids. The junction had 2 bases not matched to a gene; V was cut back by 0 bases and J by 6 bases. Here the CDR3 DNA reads TGTGCCAGCAGCTTAGGCAGGGAGGGCGAGCAGTACTTC. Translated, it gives CASSLGREGEQYF.

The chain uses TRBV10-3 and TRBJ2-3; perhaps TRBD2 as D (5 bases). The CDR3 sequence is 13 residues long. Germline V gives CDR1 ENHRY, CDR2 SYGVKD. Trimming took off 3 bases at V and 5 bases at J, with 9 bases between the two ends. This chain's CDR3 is CAISDGGLDTQYF. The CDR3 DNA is TGTGCCATCAGTGACGGCGGGCTAGATACGCAGTATTTT.

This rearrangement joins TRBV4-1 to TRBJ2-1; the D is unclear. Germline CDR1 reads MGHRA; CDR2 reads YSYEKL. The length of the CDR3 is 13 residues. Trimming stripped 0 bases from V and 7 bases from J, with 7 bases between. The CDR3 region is CASSQEGINEQFF. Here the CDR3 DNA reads TGCGCCAGCAGCCAAGAAGGGATAAATGAGCAGTTCTTC.

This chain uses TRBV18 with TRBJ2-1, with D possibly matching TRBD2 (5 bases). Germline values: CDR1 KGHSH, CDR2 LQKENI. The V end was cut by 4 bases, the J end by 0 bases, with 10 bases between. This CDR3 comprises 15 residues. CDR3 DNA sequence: TGTGCCAGCTCACGCGAGCGGAGCTCCTACAATGAGCAGTTCTTC. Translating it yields CASSRERSSYNEQFF.

In DNA, the CDR3 is TGTGCCAGCAGCTCAACTCTACGTGCGACCCAGTACTTC. This translates into CASSSTLRATQYF. J is TRBJ2-5 and V is TRBV7-2; no firm D call. The V end was cut by 4 bases, the J end by 7 bases, with 13 bases between. CDR3 length: 13 residues. Germline V gives CDR1 SGHTA, CDR2 FQGNSA.

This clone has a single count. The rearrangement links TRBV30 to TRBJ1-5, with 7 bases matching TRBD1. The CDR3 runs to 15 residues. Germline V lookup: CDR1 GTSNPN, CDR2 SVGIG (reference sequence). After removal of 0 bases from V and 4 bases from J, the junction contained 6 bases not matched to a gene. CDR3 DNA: TGTGCCTGGAGTGTACGACGGGACAGTAATCAGCCCCAGCATTTT. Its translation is CAWSVRRDSNQPQHF.

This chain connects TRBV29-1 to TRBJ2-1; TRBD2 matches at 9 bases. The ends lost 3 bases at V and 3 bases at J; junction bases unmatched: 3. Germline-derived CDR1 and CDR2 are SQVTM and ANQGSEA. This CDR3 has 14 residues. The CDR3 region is CSVDTSGLYNEQFF. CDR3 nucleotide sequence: TGCAGCGTTGATACTAGCGGGCTCTACAATGAGCAGTTCTTC.

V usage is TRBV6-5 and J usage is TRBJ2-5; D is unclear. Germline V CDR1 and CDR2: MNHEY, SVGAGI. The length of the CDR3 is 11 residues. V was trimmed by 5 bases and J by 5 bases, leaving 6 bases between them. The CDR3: CASSLGETQYF. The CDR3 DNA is TGTGCCAGCAGTCTCGGGGAGACCCAGTACTTC.

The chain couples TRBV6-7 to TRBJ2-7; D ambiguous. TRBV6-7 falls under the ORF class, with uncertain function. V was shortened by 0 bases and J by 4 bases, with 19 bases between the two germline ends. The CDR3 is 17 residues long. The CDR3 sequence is CASSYSSPGPSRYEQYF. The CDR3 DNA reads TGTGCCAGCAGTTACTCGAGCCCGGGCCCCTCAAGATACGAGCAGTACTTC.

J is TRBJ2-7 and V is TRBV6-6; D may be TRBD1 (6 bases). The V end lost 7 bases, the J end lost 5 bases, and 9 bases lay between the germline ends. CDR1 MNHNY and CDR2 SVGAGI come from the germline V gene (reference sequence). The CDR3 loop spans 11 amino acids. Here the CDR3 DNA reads TGTGCCAGCACTAAGGGGGACGAGCAGTACTTC. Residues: CASTKGDEQYF.